The next 30 T cell receptor beta chains were all read from a single sample in a study of vaccination effects on CD4 cells after COVID-19 (dated by TCRdb to the early 2020s). Library method: the immunoSEQ multiplex PCR assay. This immuneACCESS table, as held by TCRdb, lists in-frame sequences with V and J called but not all clones. Of the missing ones, under half trace to an unresolved V gene in checked studies; the others have no known cause. Here the sample has roughly 41,000 clones; approximately 70% occur a single time. Together, the top ten hold about 8% of the sample. After around 11 days of culture, CD4+ T cells were isolated with the EasySep CD4+ T cell isolation kit. Each participant received two doses of an mRNA SARS-CoV-2 vaccine, either BNT162b2 or mRNA-1273. Antigen specificity for these receptors is unknown. This material consisted of CD4+ T cells from PBMCs cultured without peptide, taken after COVID-19 vaccination. Receptor source: a human donor who received a COVID-19 vaccine.

The chain carries TRBV19 and TRBJ2-1, with TRBD2 identical over 7 bases. This CDR3 has 14 residues. The V gene end was trimmed by 0 bases and the J gene end by 6 bases; junction bases not matched to a gene: 2. Germline CDR1 LNHDA, CDR2 SQIVND (reference sequence). In DNA, the CDR3 is TGTGCCAGTAGTATAGAGGGGACTATCAATGAGCAGTTCTTC. It yields the protein CASSIEGTINEQFF.

The chain couples TRBV4-1 to TRBJ2-3, with 9 positions matching TRBD2. Germline CDR1 MGHRA, CDR2 YSYEKL. Unmatched junction bases numbered 6, after V lost 0 bases and J lost 2 bases. The CDR3 contains 17 residues. The CDR3 sequence is CASSQDYTSGFTDTQYF. DNA for the CDR3: TGCGCCAGCAGCCAAGATTATACTAGCGGGTTCACAGATACGCAGTATTTT.

The CDR3 coding sequence is TGTGCCAGCATCCTTCCGGGACAGGGGGGTTTAAGGGCTTTCTTT. It is translated as CASILPGQGGLRAFF. The gene calls are TRBV27 and TRBJ1-1; 11 bases are a match to TRBD1. The junction had 15 bases not matched to a gene; V was cut back by 7 bases and J by 11 bases. Germline lookup yields CDR1 MNHEY and CDR2 SMNVEV (reference sequence). This CDR3 has 15 residues.

The chain is built from TRBV5-4 and TRBJ2-6; 12 positions match TRBD1. CDR3 size: 17 residues. Looked up from germline, CDR1 is SGHNT and CDR2 is YYREEE (reference sequence). V trimming: 3 bases; J trimming: 2 bases; junction bases outside the gene matches: 3. CDR3 nucleotide sequence: TGTGCCAGCAGCTGGGGGACAGGGGGCGCTGGGGCCAACGTCCTGACTTTC. As protein: CASSWGTGGAGANVLTF.

The chain recombines TRBV5-1 with TRBJ1-1; D is unclear. From germline, CDR1 is SGHRS and CDR2 YFSETQ. CDR3 length equals 14 residues. With 3 bases removed from V and 7 bases from J, the gap between germline ends came to 16 bases. CDR3 loop: CASSYGSSDDEAFF. The DNA of the CDR3 is TGCGCCAGCAGCTACGGGTCTTCCGATGATGAAGCTTTCTTT. The whole variable domain, filled in from reference TRBV5-1 and TRBJ1-1, reads KAGVTQTPRYLIKTRGQQVTLSCSPISGHRSVSWYQQTPGQGLQFLFEYFSETQRNKGNFPGRFSGRQFSNSRSEMNVSTLELGDSALYLCASSYGSSDDEAFFGQGTRLTVV.

This clone was seen only a few times. The chain joins TRBV15 to TRBJ1-5; 9 nucleotides align to TRBD1. V lost 1 base to trimming and J lost 4 bases; unmatched junction nucleotides: 2. The CDR3 has 15 amino acids. Germline loops: CDR1 LNHNV, CDR2 YYDKDF (reference sequence). The CDR3 spells CATSRGTGENQPQHF. The CDR3 DNA reads TGTGCCACCAGCAGAGGGACAGGGGAGAATCAGCCCCAGCATTTT.

The chain employs TRBV6-4 and TRBJ2-3; TRBD2 matches at 12 bases. Per the germline V gene, CDR1 is MRHNA and CDR2 is SNTAGT. J gave up 9 bases and V 5 bases, and 9 bases lay outside the gene matches. This CDR3 region has 15 residues. The DNA of the CDR3 is TGTGCCAGCAGTTCGCTAGCGGGAGGGGGAGGGACGCAGTATTTT. As protein: CASSSLAGGGGTQYF.

The V gene is TRBV2, the J gene TRBJ2-1; TRBD2 aligns across 7 bases. The V segment lost 8 bases and the J segment 2 bases; nucleotides outside the gene matches: 6. Germline CDR1 SNHLY, CDR2 FYNNEI. The CDR3 extends over 14 amino acids. DNA for the CDR3: TGTGCCAGCGTCCGGGAGGTTGCCTACAATGAGCAGTTCTTC. It codes for CASVREVAYNEQFF.

This chain joins TRBV5-1 and TRBJ1-1; 10 bases are shared with TRBD1. The V gene's germline CDR1 is SGHRS and CDR2 YFSETQ. The ends lost 4 bases at V and 2 bases at J; junction bases unmatched: 5. This CDR3 is built from 15 residues. In DNA form, the CDR3 reads TGCGCCAGCAGCCTCGGACAGGGGGTCAACACTGAAGCTTTCTTT. Its translation: CASSLGQGVNTEAFF.

The chain joins TRBV6-5 to TRBJ2-4, with unresolved D. This CDR3 spans 16 amino acids. The V gene's germline CDR1 is MNHEY and CDR2 SVGAGI. Between the trimmed V and J ends, which lost 0 bases and 1 base, there was a span of 10 bases. This CDR3 is CASSYSIGAAKNIQYF. In nucleotides, the CDR3 is TGTGCCAGCAGTTACTCGATAGGAGCTGCCAAAAACATTCAGTACTTC.

This clone was seen a single time. The CDR3 DNA sequence: TGTGCCAGCAGTAACCCCCCAATAGGCAACTATGGCTACACCTTC. Its protein product is CASSNPPIGNYGYTF. V and J are TRBV27 and TRBJ1-2; unclear D gene. Trimming cost V 5 bases and J 2 bases, with 15 bases left between them. This CDR3 comprises 15 residues. Germline V gene data show CDR1 as MNHEY and CDR2 as SMNVEV (reference sequence).

This clone was observed a single time. This sequence joins TRBV10-3 and TRBJ2-7; D possibly uses TRBD1 or TRBD2 (5 bases each). Germline CDR1 ENHRY, CDR2 SYGVKD. This CDR3 region has 13 residues. Trimming took 4 bases from V and 5 from J, leaving 12 bases between them. The CDR3 loop is CAISGIGDHEQYF. The CDR3 DNA is TGTGCCATCAGTGGAATAGGGGACCACGAGCAGTACTTC.

This chain connects TRBV2 to TRBJ1-1; perhaps TRBD1 as D (5 bases). Between the trimmed V and J ends, which lost 6 bases and 1 base, there was a span of 9 bases. This CDR3 contains 13 residues. CDR1 and CDR2 from the germline V gene are SNHLY and FYNNEI. The CDR3 region is CASRIQGNTEAFF. The CDR3 coding sequence is TGTGCCAGCAGAATCCAGGGGAACACTGAAGCTTTCTTT.

This clone has a single count. The J gene is TRBJ1-5, the V gene TRBV12-3 or TRBV12-4, with D unclear. Between the trimmed V and J ends, which lost 6 bases and 2 bases, there was a span of 8 bases. CDR3 length equals 13 residues. The CDR3 here is CASRDHGNQPQHF. Written as DNA, the CDR3 is TGTGCCAGCAGAGACCATGGCAATCAGCCCCAGCATTTT.

This clone was seen more than once but under ten times. The chain employs TRBV19 and TRBJ1-2; D unresolved. The CDR3 is 15 amino acids. Per the germline V gene, CDR1 is LNHDA and CDR2 is SQIVND (reference sequence). The V gene lost 5 bases and the J gene lost 4 bases, with 17 bases spanning the gap. The CDR3 reads CASSHRAEGIYGYTF. The CDR3 bases are TGTGCCAGTAGTCATAGGGCAGAGGGAATCTATGGCTACACCTTC.

This chain connects TRBV3-1 (or the pseudogene TRBV3-2) to TRBJ2-2, with unresolved D. Trimming removed 5 bases from V and 4 bases from J, with 26 bases in between. Germline values: CDR1 LGHDT, CDR2 YNNKEL (reference sequence). This CDR3 is built from 19 residues. Here the CDR3 reads CASSGVPITAARGTGELFF. The CDR3 coding sequence is TGTGCCAGCAGCGGAGTACCCATCACGGCGGCCCGAGGCACCGGGGAGCTGTTTTTT.

The CDR3 nucleotides read TGCAGCGGTGGACAACTCGAGAGCTCCTACAATGAGCAGTTCTTC. It translates to CSGGQLESSYNEQFF. The chain joins TRBV29-1 to TRBJ2-1, with D possibly TRBD1 on 5 matching bases. Germline loops: CDR1 SQVTM, CDR2 ANQGSEA. Trimming removed 7 bases from V and 0 bases from J, with 16 bases in between. This CDR3 region has 15 residues.

There are a few counts of this clone. The chain has TRBV6-5 and TRBJ1-4; 8 bases are a match to TRBD1. The germline gives CDR1 MNHEY, CDR2 SVGAGI. The CDR3 runs 14 residues. The ends lost 6 bases at V and 7 bases at J; junction bases unmatched: 7. The CDR3 protein is CASSLDRGGEKLFF. CDR3 sequence (DNA): TGTGCCAGCAGCCTAGACAGGGGCGGTGAAAAACTGTTTTTT.

This rearrangement joins TRBV27 to TRBJ1-1; perhaps TRBD1 as D (6 bases). The CDR3 is 15 amino acids. Between the trimmed V and J ends, which lost 8 bases and 0 bases, there was a span of 16 bases. Germline assignment: CDR1 MNHEY and CDR2 SMNVEV (reference sequence). This CDR3 reads CASRWGALMNTEAFF. The CDR3 region has the DNA TGTGCCAGCCGATGGGGGGCCCTCATGAACACTGAAGCTTTCTTT.

The chain uses TRBV3-1 (or the pseudogene TRBV3-2) and TRBJ1-4; perhaps TRBD1 as D (6 bases). The CDR3 is 13 amino acids. Trimming pared 5 bases from V and 10 bases from J, leaving 14 bases between. Germline-derived CDR1 and CDR2 are LGHDT and YNNKEL (reference sequence). In nucleotides, the CDR3 is TGTGCCAGCAGCGACCTCATAGGGGGAAAACTGTTTTTT. Protein sequence: CASSDLIGGKLFF.

The chain couples TRBV18 to TRBJ1-3, with D possibly TRBD1 on 5 matching bases. V was trimmed by 2 bases and J by 4 bases, leaving 9 bases between them. CDR1 is KGHSH and CDR2 is LQKENI in the germline V gene. CDR3 length equals 14 residues. The CDR3 sequence is CASSPGAGGNTIYF. The CDR3 region has the DNA TGTGCCAGCTCACCAGGGGCGGGCGGAAACACCATATATTTT.

This sequence joins TRBV29-1 and TRBJ2-2, with 7 positions matching TRBD1. V shed 7 bases, J shed 4 bases, and the junction held 6 bases outside the gene matches. This CDR3 is 13 amino acids long. CDR1 is SQVTM and CDR2 is ANQGSEA in the germline V gene. This chain's CDR3 is CSARQGGTGELFF. As DNA, the CDR3 is TGCAGCGCCCGACAGGGCGGCACCGGGGAGCTGTTTTTT.

This clone was observed a few times. The chain combines TRBV4-1 with TRBJ1-2, with 8 positions matching TRBD1. With 3 bases clipped from V and 1 base from J, the junction kept 10 bases outside the gene matches. Per germline, CDR1 MGHRA and CDR2 YSYEKL. The CDR3 is 17 amino acids. CDR3 coding DNA: TGCGCCAGCAGCCACAATGACAGGGGAAGAAATAACTATGGCTACACCTTC. Amino acids: CASSHNDRGRNNYGYTF.

V gene TRBV25-1 combines with J gene TRBJ2-1, with 12 bases identical to TRBD2. J lost 7 bases, V lost 3 bases, and 10 bases had no gene match. This CDR3 is 17 amino acids long. Germline CDR1 reads MGHDK; CDR2 reads SYGVNS. DNA for the CDR3: TGTGCCAGCAGTGATTCCCGGACTAGCGGGGACTGGAATGAGCAGTTCTTC. Translated: CASSDSRTSGDWNEQFF. Full variable domain (remainder filled in from reference TRBV25-1 and TRBJ2-1): EADIYQTPRYLVIGTGKKITLECSQTMGHDKMYWYQQDPGMELHLIHYSYGVNSTEKGDLSSESTVSRIRTEHFPLTLESARPSHTSQYLCASSDSRTSGDWNEQFFGPGTRLTVL.

This clone showed up just a few times. The chain is built from TRBV2 and TRBJ1-1; D gene ambiguous. CDR3 length equals 13 residues. V lost 5 bases, J lost 2 bases, and 9 bases lay in between. Germline-derived CDR1 and CDR2 are SNHLY and FYNNEI. CDR3 nucleotide sequence: TGTGCCAGCAGTTTGGGGAAAAACACTGAAGCTTTCTTT. Its protein is CASSLGKNTEAFF.

The rearrangement joins TRBV3-1 (or the pseudogene TRBV3-2) to TRBJ2-1, with D perhaps matching TRBD2 (5 bases). The germline V gene encodes CDR1 LGHDT and CDR2 YNNKEL (reference sequence). The CDR3 loop spans 14 amino acids. V was trimmed by 0 bases and J by 8 bases, leaving 11 bases between them. The CDR3 is CASSQDGLRDEQFF. Written as DNA, the CDR3 is TGTGCCAGCAGCCAAGATGGGTTGCGGGATGAGCAGTTCTTC.

The chain combines TRBV3-1 (or the pseudogene TRBV3-2) with TRBJ2-1; the D is unclear. Germline V gene sequence: CDR1 LGHDT, CDR2 YNNKEL (reference sequence). The CDR3 covers 15 residues. V was clipped by 0 bases and J by 2 bases, with 8 bases between them. The CDR3, as DNA: TGTGCCAGCAGCCAAGAGTGGGGTCCCTACAATGAGCAGTTCTTC. Its protein product is CASSQEWGPYNEQFF.

The J gene is TRBJ2-1, the V gene TRBV4-2; D tentatively reads TRBD1 or TRBD2 (5 bases each). Germline loops: CDR1 LGHNA, CDR2 YNFKEQ. The CDR3 length is 15 residues. Trimming stripped 0 bases from V and 7 bases from J, with 13 bases between. The CDR3 DNA sequence: TGTGCCAGCAGCCAAGATGTGACGGGACCTAATGAGCAGTTCTTC. It yields the protein CASSQDVTGPNEQFF.

The chain joins TRBV5-4 to TRBJ2-1; 8 bases map to TRBD2. Germline V gene sequence: CDR1 SGHNT, CDR2 YYREEE (reference sequence). The length of the CDR3 is 16 residues. V was clipped by 0 bases and J by 7 bases; unmatched bases: 9. The CDR3 nucleotides are TGTGCCAGCAGCTTGGATCTTAGCGGGGCTAGGAATGAGCAGTTCTTC. Its protein product is CASSLDLSGARNEQFF.

The chain recombines TRBV21-1 with TRBJ2-7; the table's D call, TRBD2, has no DNA check behind it. TRBV21-1 is shown as a pseudogene. This CDR3 is built from 18 residues. In DNA, the CDR3 is TGTGCCAGCAGCGAAGTACTGGGACTAGCGGGGAGCTCCTACGAGCAGTACTTC. It codes for CASSEVLGLAGSSYEQYF.